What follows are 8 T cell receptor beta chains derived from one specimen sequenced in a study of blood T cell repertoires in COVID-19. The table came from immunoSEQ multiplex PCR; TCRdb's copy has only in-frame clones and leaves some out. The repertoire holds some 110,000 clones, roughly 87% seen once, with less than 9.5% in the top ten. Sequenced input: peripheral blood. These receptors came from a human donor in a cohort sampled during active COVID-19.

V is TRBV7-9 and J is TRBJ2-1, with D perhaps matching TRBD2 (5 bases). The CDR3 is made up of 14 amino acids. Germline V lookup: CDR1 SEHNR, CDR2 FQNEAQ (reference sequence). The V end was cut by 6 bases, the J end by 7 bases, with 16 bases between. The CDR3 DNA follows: TGTGCCAGCAGACTAGAGGGCCATAAGAATGAGCAGTTCTTC. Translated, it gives CASRLEGHKNEQFF.

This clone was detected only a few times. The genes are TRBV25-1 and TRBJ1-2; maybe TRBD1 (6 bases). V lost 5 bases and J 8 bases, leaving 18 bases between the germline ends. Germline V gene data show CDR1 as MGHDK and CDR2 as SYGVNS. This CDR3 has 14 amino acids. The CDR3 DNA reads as TGTGCCAGCAGTACAGGACAGACCCGAAGGGGCTACACCTTC. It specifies CASSTGQTRRGYTF.

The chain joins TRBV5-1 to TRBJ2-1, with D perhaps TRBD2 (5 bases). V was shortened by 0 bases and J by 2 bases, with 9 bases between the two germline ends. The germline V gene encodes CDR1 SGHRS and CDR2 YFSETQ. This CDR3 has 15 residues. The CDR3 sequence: CASSLGGETYNEQFF. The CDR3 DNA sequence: TGCGCCAGCAGCTTGGGGGGAGAGACCTACAATGAGCAGTTCTTC.

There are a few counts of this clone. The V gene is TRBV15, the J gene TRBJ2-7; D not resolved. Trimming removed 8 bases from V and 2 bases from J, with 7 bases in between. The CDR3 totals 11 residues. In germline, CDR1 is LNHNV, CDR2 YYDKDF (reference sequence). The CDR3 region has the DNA TGTGCCACCGCGGATCCCTACGAGCAGTACTTC. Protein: CATADPYEQYF. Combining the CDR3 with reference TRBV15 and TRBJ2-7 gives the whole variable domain DAMVIQNPRYQVTQFGKPVTLSCSQTLNHNVMYWYQQKSSQAPKLLFHYYDKDFNNEADTPDNFQSRRPNTSFCFLDIRSPGLGDTAMYLCATADPYEQYFGPGTRLTVT.

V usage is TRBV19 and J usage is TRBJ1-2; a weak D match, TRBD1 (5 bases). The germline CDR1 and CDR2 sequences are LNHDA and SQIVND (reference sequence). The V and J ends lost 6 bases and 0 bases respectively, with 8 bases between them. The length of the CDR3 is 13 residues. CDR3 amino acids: CASRDTANYGYTF. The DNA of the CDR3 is TGTGCCAGTAGGGACACTGCTAACTATGGCTACACCTTC.

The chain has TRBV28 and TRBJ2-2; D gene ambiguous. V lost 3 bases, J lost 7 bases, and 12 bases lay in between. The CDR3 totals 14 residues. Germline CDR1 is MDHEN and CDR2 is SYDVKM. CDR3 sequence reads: CASSFPGSVGELFF. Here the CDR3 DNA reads TGTGCCAGCAGTTTTCCTGGCAGTGTCGGGGAGCTGTTTTTT.

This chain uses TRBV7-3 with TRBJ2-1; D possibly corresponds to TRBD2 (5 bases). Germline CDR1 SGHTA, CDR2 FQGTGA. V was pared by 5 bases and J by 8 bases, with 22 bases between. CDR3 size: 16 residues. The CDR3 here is CASSLDGRGILDEQFF. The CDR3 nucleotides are TGTGCCAGCAGCCTTGACGGTCGAGGGATTTTGGATGAGCAGTTCTTC.

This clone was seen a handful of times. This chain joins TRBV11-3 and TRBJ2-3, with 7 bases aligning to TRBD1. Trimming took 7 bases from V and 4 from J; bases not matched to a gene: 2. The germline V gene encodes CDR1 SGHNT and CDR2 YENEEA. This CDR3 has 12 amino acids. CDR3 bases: TGTGCCAGCAAGCAGGGGGCAGATACGCAGTATTTT. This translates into CASKQGADTQYF.